This T cell receptor beta chain was found in a study of human T cells and chemical hapten exposure. This clonotype has ten or more counts. MiXCR, applied by TCRdb to the RACE reads, yields one record per CDR3 protein. The sample gives 80,000 to 95,000 distinct CDR3 sequences, approximately 10% of which show up once; around 2.1% is in the top ten. The CDR3 covers 12 residues. With 4 bases removed from V and 1 base from J, the gap between germline ends came to 7 bases. Germline CDR1 and CDR2: SQVTM and ANQGSEA. Described time point: patch test 2, 6 weeks after DPC sensitization. Treatment indicated: therapeutic diphenylcyclopropenone sensitization with weekly scalp DPC.

This receptor was obtained from a middle-aged man with alopecia areata. Some clones in this sample may be carry-over from other donors' samples. Source: whole blood, taken in connection with sensitization to the hapten diphenylcyclopropenone (DPC). V and J are TRBV29-1 and TRBJ2-5, with D hard to call. The CDR3 sequence is CSVVTSQETQYF. CDR3 DNA sequence: TGCAGCGTTGTTACGAGCCAAGAGACCCAGTACTTC.